The 26 T cell receptor beta chains below were found in one sample sequenced in a study of blood T cell repertoires in COVID-19. Data came from immunoSEQ multiplex PCR; TCRdb stores just in-frame clones and leaves some out. Of roughly 80,000 clones listed, more than 80% are singletons. The sequencing sample was made of peripheral blood. These TCRs come from a human donor in a cohort sampled during active COVID-19.

This chain links TRBV7-3 with TRBJ2-2; 7 bases fit TRBD1. The ends lost 6 bases at V and 2 bases at J; junction bases unmatched: 9. The length of the CDR3 is 16 residues. CDR1 and CDR2 from the germline V gene are SGHTA and FQGTGA. CDR3 bases: TGTGCCAGCAGTGACCTTGGGACAGCCAACACCGGGGAGCTGTTTTTT. This sequence encodes CASSDLGTANTGELFF.

This clone was counted once. V usage is TRBV6-2 or TRBV6-3 and J usage is TRBJ1-2, with TRBD1 matching over 8 bases. The CDR3 consists of 14 residues. Germline values: CDR1 MNHEY, CDR2 SVGEGT. V was pared by 5 bases and J by 2 bases, with 4 bases of the junction left unmatched. The CDR3 spells CASSRTGLNYGYTF. CDR3 coding DNA: TGTGCCAGCAGTCGGACAGGGCTGAACTATGGCTACACCTTC.

The V gene is TRBV10-3, the J gene TRBJ2-7; D is perhaps TRBD2 (7 bases). CDR1 ENHRY and CDR2 SYGVKD come from the germline V gene. The CDR3 has 17 residues. The V end was cut by 3 bases, the J end by 0 bases, with 18 bases between. The CDR3 loop is CAISEGEGTLRSYEQYF. The CDR3 DNA follows: TGTGCCATCAGTGAAGGGGAGGGGACACTACGCTCCTACGAGCAGTACTTC.

The chain couples TRBV5-5 to TRBJ2-7; D gene unclear. The germline V and J ends were trimmed by 0 bases and 2 bases, with 9 bases remaining between them. Germline V gene sequence: CDR1 SGHKS, CDR2 YYEKEE (reference sequence). The CDR3 loop spans 14 amino acids. CDR3 sequence reads: CASSLGQIAYEQYF. CDR3 DNA sequence: TGTGCCAGCAGCTTGGGCCAGATTGCCTACGAGCAGTACTTC.

DNA for the CDR3: TGCGCCAGCCACCGGACTAGCGAAAATACGCAGTATTTT. Amino acids: CASHRTSENTQYF. The rearrangement uses TRBV5-1 and TRBJ2-3; 9 nucleotides align to TRBD2. Trimming took 7 bases from V and 7 from J; bases not matched to a gene: 7. This CDR3 has 13 residues. In germline, CDR1 is SGHRS, CDR2 YFSETQ.

The gene calls are TRBV27 and TRBJ2-7, with 12 bases that match TRBD1. The length of the CDR3 is 16 residues. Unmatched junction bases numbered 10, after V lost 8 bases and J lost 2 bases. Germline lookup yields CDR1 MNHEY and CDR2 SMNVEV (reference sequence). DNA of the CDR3: TGTGCCAGCGGGGACAGGGGGCGCAGTACCCCCTACGAGCAGTACTTC. It yields the protein CASGDRGRSTPYEQYF.

The rearrangement links TRBV7-8 to TRBJ1-5; perhaps TRBD1 as D (5 bases). Trimming left V 1 base short and J 4 bases short, with 11 bases between. This CDR3 is 15 amino acids long. Germline V gene sequence: CDR1 SGHVS, CDR2 FQNEAQ. In DNA form, the CDR3 reads TGTGCCAGCAGCTTAGTAGGCAGGGCAAATCAGCCCCAGCATTTT. This translates into CASSLVGRANQPQHF.

V gene TRBV6-2 or TRBV6-3 combines with J gene TRBJ2-1, with 11 bases matching TRBD2. The V segment lost 2 bases and the J segment 0 bases; nucleotides outside the gene matches: 3. CDR1 and CDR2 from the germline V gene are MNHEY and SVGEGT. This CDR3 is built from 17 residues. The CDR3 is CASSYTLAGGSYNEQFF. The CDR3, as DNA: TGTGCCAGCAGTTACACCCTAGCGGGGGGCTCCTACAATGAGCAGTTCTTC.

The rearrangement uses TRBV5-1 and TRBJ2-1; 9 nucleotides agree with TRBD1. Germline CDR1 and CDR2: SGHRS and YFSETQ. The CDR3 has 15 residues. J gave up 2 bases and V 0 bases, and 0 bases lay outside the gene matches. The CDR3 sequence: CASSLGTGAYNEQFF. The CDR3 DNA reads TGCGCCAGCAGCTTGGGGACAGGGGCCTACAATGAGCAGTTCTTC.

V gene TRBV18 combines with J gene TRBJ1-3; D is unresolved. The CDR3 has 13 residues. The V and J ends lost 5 bases and 2 bases respectively, with 7 bases between them. Germline-derived CDR1 and CDR2 are KGHSH and LQKENI. CDR3 in amino acids: CASSRGAGNTIYF. CDR3 nucleotide sequence: TGTGCCAGCTCAAGAGGAGCTGGAAACACCATATATTTT.

The chain employs TRBV5-4 and TRBJ2-2; a possible D gene is TRBD2 (7 bases). Trimming cost V 4 bases and J 4 bases, with 11 bases left between them. Germline V gene sequence: CDR1 SGHNT, CDR2 YYREEE (reference sequence). The CDR3 consists of 14 residues. CDR3 in amino acids: CASSQAGATGELFF. The CDR3 DNA reads TGTGCCAGCAGCCAGGCGGGGGCCACCGGGGAGCTGTTTTTT.

The rearrangement links TRBV14 to TRBJ2-3, with 13 bases lining up with TRBD2. The J segment lost 15 bases and the V segment lost 2 bases, leaving 5 bases of the junction unmatched. The CDR3 loop spans 13 amino acids. Germline V lookup: CDR1 SGHDN, CDR2 FVKESK. The chain's CDR3 is CASSQSLAGGLYF. DNA of the CDR3: TGTGCCAGCAGCCAATCACTAGCGGGGGGGCTTTATTTT.

The chain recombines TRBV5-1 with TRBJ2-1, with no clear D. CDR1 is SGHRS, CDR2 YFSETQ, per germline. The length of the CDR3 is 14 residues. Trimming took 0 bases from V and 4 from J, leaving 8 bases between them. The CDR3 here is CASSLESRYNEQFF. The CDR3 region has the DNA TGCGCCAGCAGCTTGGAGAGCCGATACAATGAGCAGTTCTTC.

The V and J genes are TRBV30 and TRBJ1-1; 7 bases agree with TRBD1. The CDR3 sequence is 16 residues long. Germline lookup yields CDR1 GTSNPN and CDR2 SVGIG (reference sequence). V was clipped by 3 bases and J by 0 bases; unmatched bases: 10. CDR3 sequence (DNA): TGTGCCTGGAGGGCGACCGGGACAGCCATGAACACTGAAGCTTTCTTT. Translated: CAWRATGTAMNTEAFF.

The rearrangement joins TRBV19 to TRBJ2-3; unclear D gene. Germline CDR1 and CDR2: LNHDA and SQIVND (reference sequence). Trimming stripped 9 bases from V and 2 bases from J, with 6 bases between. The CDR3 has 11 residues. CDR3 DNA: TGTGCCAGCAGGAACACAGATACGCAGTATTTT. It is translated as CASRNTDTQYF.

The rearrangement joins TRBV2 to TRBJ2-3; D gene uncertain. Deletions cut 7 bases from V and 6 bases from J, with 11 bases between. Germline V gene data show CDR1 as SNHLY and CDR2 as FYNNEI. The CDR3 consists of 12 residues. CDR3 amino acids: CASTLGGDTQYF. CDR3 in DNA: TGTGCCAGCACCCTAGGTGGGGATACGCAGTATTTT.

The chain employs TRBV10-2 and TRBJ2-2; D gene ambiguous. Germline CDR1 is WSHSY and CDR2 is SAAADI. Trimming removed 5 bases at V and 0 bases at J, with 13 bases between. The CDR3 runs to 16 residues. The CDR3 here is CASSLLRSANTGELFF. In DNA, the CDR3 is TGCGCCAGCAGTCTTCTAAGGAGCGCGAACACCGGGGAGCTGTTTTTT.

The chain carries TRBV6-1 and TRBJ1-2; 7 bases line up with TRBD1. CDR1 MNHNS and CDR2 SASEGT come from the germline V gene. The V and J ends lost 3 bases and 7 bases, in that order; junction bases with no gene match: 17. The CDR3 is 17 residues long. CDR3 loop: CASSDLRRPGTDPGYTF. DNA for the CDR3: TGTGCCAGCAGTGACCTCCGGCGTCCTGGGACAGATCCTGGCTACACCTTC.

A few counts support this clone. The chain combines TRBV11-2 with TRBJ2-7; 13 nucleotides match TRBD2. The CDR3 is made up of 18 amino acids. Trimming removed 4 bases from V and 0 bases from J; junction bases left unmatched: 9. Per germline, CDR1 SGHAT and CDR2 FQNNGV. This CDR3 is CASSSYRGLAGSSYEQYF. DNA for the CDR3: TGTGCCAGCAGCTCCTACAGGGGACTAGCGGGGAGCTCCTACGAGCAGTACTTC.

The chain links TRBV4-1 to TRBJ2-7, with D maybe TRBD2 (7 bases). CDR3 length: 13 amino acids. Germline values: CDR1 MGHRA, CDR2 YSYEKL. V dropped 1 base and J dropped 7 bases, with 11 bases sitting between them. This CDR3 is CASSQVGGAEQYF. CDR3 bases: TGCGCCAGCAGCCAAGTTGGGGGGGCGGAGCAGTACTTC.

The chain has TRBV6-5 and TRBJ2-1, with D perhaps matching TRBD1 (6 bases). Germline V gene lookup returns CDR1 MNHEY and CDR2 SVGAGI. Trimming pared 7 bases from V and 6 bases from J, leaving 19 bases between. CDR3 length equals 15 residues. The DNA for the CDR3 is TGTGCCAGCATTCTCGGACAGCTCGGAAGCAATGAGCAGTTCTTC. As protein: CASILGQLGSNEQFF.

CDR3 nucleotides: TGTGCCAGCAGCTTAGTCCCGAGCCGTTTCTCCCAGTACTTC. Its translation is CASSLVPSRFSQYF. V usage is TRBV7-9 and J usage is TRBJ2-5; the D is unclear. Germline loops: CDR1 SEHNR, CDR2 FQNEAQ (reference sequence). The CDR3 is 14 residues long. V was shortened by 1 base and J by 9 bases, with 15 bases between the two germline ends.

This chain links TRBV5-1 with TRBJ1-2; tentatively, D is TRBD1 (5 bases). Trimming removed 5 bases at V and 3 bases at J, with 14 bases between. The CDR3 contains 14 residues. CDR1 and CDR2 (germline): SGHRS, YFSETQ. For the CDR3, the DNA is TGCGCCAGCAGTCGGGCAGGGAAGGACTATGGCTACACCTTC. Residues: CASSRAGKDYGYTF. Full variable domain (remainder filled in from reference TRBV5-1 and TRBJ1-2): KAGVTQTPRYLIKTRGQQVTLSCSPISGHRSVSWYQQTPGQGLQFLFEYFSETQRNKGNFPGRFSGRQFSNSRSEMNVSTLELGDSALYLCASSRAGKDYGYTFGSGTRLTVV.

This clone came up a few times. V usage is TRBV24-1 and J usage is TRBJ2-1; 9 nucleotides line up with TRBD1. The CDR3 is made up of 15 amino acids. Germline V CDR1 and CDR2: KGHDR, SFDVKD. V lost 4 bases and J lost 9; bases outside the gene matches: 9. CDR3 loop: CATSDTRDRVSEQFF. For the CDR3, the DNA is TGTGCCACCAGTGACACTAGGGACAGGGTGTCTGAGCAGTTCTTC.

J is TRBJ1-2 and V is TRBV11-2, with 8 positions matching TRBD1. CDR1 SGHAT and CDR2 FQNNGV come from the germline V gene. The CDR3 has 17 residues. J was trimmed by 6 bases and V by 5 bases; bases with no gene match: 17. CDR3 sequence: CASSLRPGQGMEDGYTF. DNA for the CDR3: TGTGCCAGCAGCCTAAGGCCCGGACAGGGAATGGAGGATGGCTACACCTTC.

This clone has a count of ten or more. V usage is TRBV27 and J usage is TRBJ1-2; D possibly corresponds to TRBD1 (6 bases). Trimming removed 6 bases at V and 4 bases at J, with 12 bases between. The CDR3 is 13 residues long. In germline, CDR1 is MNHEY, CDR2 SMNVEV (reference sequence). CDR3 sequence: CASSLTGIYGYTF. DNA for the CDR3: TGTGCCAGCAGCCTAACAGGGATCTATGGCTACACCTTC.